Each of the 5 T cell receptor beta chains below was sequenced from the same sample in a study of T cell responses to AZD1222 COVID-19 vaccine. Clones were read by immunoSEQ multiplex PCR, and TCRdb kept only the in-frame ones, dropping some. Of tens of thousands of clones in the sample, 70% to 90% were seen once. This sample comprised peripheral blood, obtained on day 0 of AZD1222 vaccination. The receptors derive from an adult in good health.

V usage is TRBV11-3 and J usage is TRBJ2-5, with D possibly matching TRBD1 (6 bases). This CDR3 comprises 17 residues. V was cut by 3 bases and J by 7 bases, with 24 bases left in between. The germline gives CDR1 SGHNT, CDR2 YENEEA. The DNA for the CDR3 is TGTGCCAGCAGCTTCCCTGGACGAGACAGGTGGTATGGGACCCAGTACTTC. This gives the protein CASSFPGRDRWYGTQYF.

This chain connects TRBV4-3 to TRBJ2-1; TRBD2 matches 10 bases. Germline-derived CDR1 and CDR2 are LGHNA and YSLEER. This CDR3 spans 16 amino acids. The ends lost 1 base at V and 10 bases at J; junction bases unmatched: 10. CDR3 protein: CASSQGSSGSSDEQFF. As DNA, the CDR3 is TGCGCCAGCAGCCAAGGGTCTAGCGGGAGTTCTGACGAGCAGTTCTTC.

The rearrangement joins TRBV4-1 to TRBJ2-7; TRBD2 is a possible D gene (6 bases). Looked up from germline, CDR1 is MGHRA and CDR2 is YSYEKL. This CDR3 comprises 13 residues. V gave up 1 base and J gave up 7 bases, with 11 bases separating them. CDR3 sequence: CASSQVEGWEQYF. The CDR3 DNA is TGCGCCAGCAGCCAAGTGGAGGGCTGGGAGCAGTACTTC.

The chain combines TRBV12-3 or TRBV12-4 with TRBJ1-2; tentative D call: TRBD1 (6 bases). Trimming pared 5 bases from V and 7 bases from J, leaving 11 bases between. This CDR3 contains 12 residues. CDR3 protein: CASSPQGSGYTF. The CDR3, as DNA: TGTGCCAGCAGTCCTCAGGGGTCTGGCTACACCTTC.

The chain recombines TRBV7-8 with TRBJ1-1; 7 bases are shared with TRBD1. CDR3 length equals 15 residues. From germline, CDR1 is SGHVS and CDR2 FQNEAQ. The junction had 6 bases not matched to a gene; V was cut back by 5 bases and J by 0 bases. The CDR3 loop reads CASSRSTGVNTEAFF. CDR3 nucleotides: TGTGCCAGCAGCCGTTCCACAGGGGTGAACACTGAAGCTTTCTTT.